This is a list of T cell receptor beta chains from one sample in a study of beta chain features in type 1 diabetes. Assay: immunoSEQ multiplex PCR; the TCRdb copy retains only in-frame clones and omits some. The data hold nearly 350,000 clones, with around 8.5% observed a single time. The sequenced material came from central memory CD4+ T cells from blood. The receptors stem from a man aged 30-40 years with type 1 diabetes. CDR3s include the opening cysteine and the closing phenylalanine or tryptophan. A D gene is named only where the DNA matches it firmly. Size tells how often a clone was seen (once, few, many) or the class of an expanded clone, and some rows leave it out.

J gene	clone size	D gene	V gene	CDR3 protein	CDR3 DNA
TRBJ1-1	many	TRBD1	TRBV30	CAWSVTGGLGEAFF	TGTGCCTGGAGTGTTACAGGGGGCCTAGGTGAAGCTTTCTTT
TRBJ2-4	-	-	TRBV5-6	CASSLRGTKNIQYF	TGTGCCAGCAGCTTGAGAGGGACAAAAAACATTCAGTACTTC
TRBJ1-2	few	-	TRBV5-6	CASSLSGRQLGGYTF	TGTGCCAGCAGCTTGAGCGGTCGACAGCTCGGTGGCTACACCTTC
TRBJ2-2	few	-	TRBV7-8	CASSPPGDTGELFF	TGTGCCAGCAGCCCCCCGGGGGACACCGGGGAGCTGTTTTTT
TRBJ2-1	few	-	TRBV6-4	CASSDFSRGNEQFF	TGTGCCAGCAGTGACTTTTCAAGGGGAAATGAGCAGTTCTTC
TRBJ2-5	-	-	TRBV5-6	CAGSRGSQETQYF	TGTGCCGGGAGCCGGGGCTCACAGGAGACCCAGTACTTC
TRBJ2-1	few	TRBD2	TRBV4-3	CASSPLPGLATHEQFF	TGCGCCAGCAGCCCGCTCCCGGGACTAGCGACCCATGAGCAGTTCTTC
TRBJ1-5	few	-	TRBV11-2	CASSLAGGSNQPQHF	TGTGCCAGCAGCTTAGCCGGGGGAAGCAATCAGCCACAGCATTTT
TRBJ1-2	few	TRBD1	TRBV5-1	CASSSGQGRLNYGYTF	TGCGCCAGCAGCTCCGGACAGGGGCGCCTTAACTATGGCTACACCTTC
TRBJ2-7	few	-	TRBV21-1	CASSINWDREQYF	TGTGCCAGCAGCATAAACTGGGACAGGGAGCAGTACTTC
TRBJ2-5	-	-	TRBV9	CASSVDSGLWETQYF	TGTGCCAGCAGCGTAGACAGCGGCCTATGGGAGACCCAGTACTTC
TRBJ2-5	many	TRBD2	TRBV5-1	CASSFTSGGQETQYF	TGCGCCAGCAGCTTCACTAGCGGGGGCCAAGAGACCCAGTACTTC
TRBJ1-2	-	-	TRBV5-1	CASSLALQSRTTNYGYTF	TGCGCCAGCAGCTTGGCTCTTCAAAGCCGAACAACTAACTATGGCTACACCTTC
TRBJ2-2	-	TRBD1	TRBV4-1	CASSQEGWTGSMAGELFF	TGCGCCAGCAGCCAAGAAGGATGGACAGGGAGTATGGCCGGGGAGCTGTTTTTT
TRBJ2-7	-	-	TRBV19	CASSAAQGVSYEQYF	TGTGCCAGTAGTGCCGCACAAGGGGTCTCCTACGAGCAGTACTTC
TRBJ1-1	-	TRBD1	TRBV6-6	CASRQLDRVPEAFF	TGTGCCAGCAGGCAACTCGACAGGGTCCCTGAAGCTTTCTTT
TRBJ1-6	few	-	TRBV21-1	CASSPRGSRVDNSPLHF	TGTGCCAGCAGCCCTCGGGGCAGTAGAGTTGATAATTCACCCCTCCACTTT
TRBJ1-2	-	TRBD1	TRBV6-6	CASSYEGAYGYTF	TGTGCCAGCAGTTACGAGGGGGCCTATGGCTACACCTTC
TRBJ1-1	few	-	TRBV28	CASSSPGGARTEAFF	TGTGCCAGCAGTTCCCCTGGGGGGGCGCGGACTGAAGCTTTCTTT
TRBJ2-3	-	-	TRBV13	CASSPGAERTDTQYF	TGTGCCAGCAGCCCCGGGGCGGAGAGGACAGATACGCAGTATTTT
TRBJ2-5	many	TRBD1	TRBV11-2	CASSLYTGTGHQETQYF	TGTGCCAGCAGCCTATATACCGGGACAGGGCACCAAGAGACCCAGTACTTC
TRBJ1-2	few	TRBD1	TRBV7-2	CASSPQGTWGYTF	TGTGCCAGCAGCCCACAGGGGACTTGGGGCTACACCTTC
TRBJ2-1	few	-	TRBV6-5	CASSRTSTYNEQFF	TGTGCCAGCAGTCGCACTAGCACCTACAATGAGCAGTTCTTC
TRBJ2-6	few	-	TRBV14	CASSQDRGNQASGANVLTF	TGTGCCAGCAGCCAAGATCGAGGGAATCAGGCGTCTGGGGCCAACGTCCTGACTTTC
TRBJ2-5	many	TRBD1	TRBV2	CASTATGGQETQYF	TGTGCCAGCACCGCGACAGGGGGCCAAGAGACCCAGTACTTC
TRBJ2-5	-	-	TRBV6-6	CASRTPWRGPQETQYF	TGTGCCAGCAGAACCCCCTGGAGGGGCCCACAAGAGACCCAGTACTTC
TRBJ2-3	-	-	TRBV7-6	CASSFLGPSTDTQYF	TGTGCCAGCAGCTTCTTGGGACCTAGCACAGATACGCAGTATTTT
TRBJ1-5	-	TRBD1	TRBV7-2	CASSTTGAQPQHF	TGTGCCAGCAGCACAACAGGGGCCCAGCCCCAGCATTTT
TRBJ1-6	-	-	TRBV4-3	CASSQDHGNYNSPLHF	TGCGCCAGCAGCCAAGATCACGGAAACTATAATTCACCCCTCCACTTT
TRBJ2-5	-	TRBD1	TRBV18	CASSSIQGAQETQYF	TGTGCCAGCTCATCGATTCAGGGGGCCCAAGAGACCCAGTACTTC
TRBJ1-5	-	-	TRBV7-2	CASSLMDSNQPQHF	TGTGCCAGCAGCTTAATGGATAGCAATCAGCCCCAGCATTTT